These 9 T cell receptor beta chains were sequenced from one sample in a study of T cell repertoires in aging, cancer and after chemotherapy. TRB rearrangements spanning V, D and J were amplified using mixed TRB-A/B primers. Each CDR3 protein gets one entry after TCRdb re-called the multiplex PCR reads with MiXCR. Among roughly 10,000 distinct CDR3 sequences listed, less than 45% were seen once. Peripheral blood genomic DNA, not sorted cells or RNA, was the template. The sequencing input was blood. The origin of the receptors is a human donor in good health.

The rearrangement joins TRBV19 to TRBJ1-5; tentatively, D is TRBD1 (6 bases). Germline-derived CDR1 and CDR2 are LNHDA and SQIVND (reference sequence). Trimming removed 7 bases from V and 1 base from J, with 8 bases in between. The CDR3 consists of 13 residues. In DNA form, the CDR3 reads TGTGCCAGTAAGGACAGAAGCAATCAGCCCCAGCATTTT. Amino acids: CASKDRSNQPQHF.

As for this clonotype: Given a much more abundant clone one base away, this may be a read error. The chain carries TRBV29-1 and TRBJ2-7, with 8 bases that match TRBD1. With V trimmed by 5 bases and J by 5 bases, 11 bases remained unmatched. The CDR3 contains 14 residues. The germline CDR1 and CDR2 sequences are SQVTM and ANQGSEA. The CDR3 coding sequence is TGCAGCGTTAAAGCTCGGGACAGGTCAAACGAGCAGTACTTC. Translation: CSVKARDRSNEQYF.

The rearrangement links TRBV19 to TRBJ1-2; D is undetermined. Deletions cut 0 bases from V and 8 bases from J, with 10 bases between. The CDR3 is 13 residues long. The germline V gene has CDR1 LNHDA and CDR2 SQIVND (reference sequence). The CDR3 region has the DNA TGTGCCAGTAGTATAGATCGGCTCGGGGGCTACACCTTC. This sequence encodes CASSIDRLGGYTF.

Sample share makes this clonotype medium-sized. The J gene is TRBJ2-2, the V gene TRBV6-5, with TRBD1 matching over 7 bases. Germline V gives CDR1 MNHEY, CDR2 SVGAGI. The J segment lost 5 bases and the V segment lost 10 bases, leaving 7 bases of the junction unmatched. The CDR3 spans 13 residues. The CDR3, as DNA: TGTGCCACCGTACTACAGGGGACCGGGGAGCTGTTTTTT. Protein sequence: CATVLQGTGELFF.

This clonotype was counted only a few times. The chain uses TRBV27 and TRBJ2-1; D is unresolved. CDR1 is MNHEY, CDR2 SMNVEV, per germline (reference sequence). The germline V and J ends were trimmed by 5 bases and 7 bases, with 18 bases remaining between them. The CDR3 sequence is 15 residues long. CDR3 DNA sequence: TGTGCCAGCAGTACGATAGGCAGTGTACGGAATGAGCAGTTCTTC. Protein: CASSTIGSVRNEQFF.

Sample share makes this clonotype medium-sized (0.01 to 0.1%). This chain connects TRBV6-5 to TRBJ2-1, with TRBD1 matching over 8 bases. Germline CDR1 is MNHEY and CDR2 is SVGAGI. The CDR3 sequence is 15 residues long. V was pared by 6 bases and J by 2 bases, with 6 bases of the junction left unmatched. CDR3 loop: CASSRTGGTYNEQFF. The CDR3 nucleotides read TGTGCCAGCAGCCGAACAGGGGGTACCTACAATGAGCAGTTCTTC.

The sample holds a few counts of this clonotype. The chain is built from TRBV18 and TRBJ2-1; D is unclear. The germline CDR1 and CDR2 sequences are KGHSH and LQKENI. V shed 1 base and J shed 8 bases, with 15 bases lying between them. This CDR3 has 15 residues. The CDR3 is CASSPLVGKPDEQFF. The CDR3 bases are TGTGCCAGCTCACCACTTGTCGGAAAACCCGATGAGCAGTTCTTC.

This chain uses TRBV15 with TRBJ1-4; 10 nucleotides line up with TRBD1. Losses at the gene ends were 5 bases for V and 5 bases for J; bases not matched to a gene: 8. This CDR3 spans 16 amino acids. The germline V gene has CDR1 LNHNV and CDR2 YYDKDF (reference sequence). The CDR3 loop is CATSRGRTGGNEKLFF. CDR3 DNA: TGTGCCACCAGCCGAGGCCGGACAGGGGGAAATGAAAAACTGTTTTTT.

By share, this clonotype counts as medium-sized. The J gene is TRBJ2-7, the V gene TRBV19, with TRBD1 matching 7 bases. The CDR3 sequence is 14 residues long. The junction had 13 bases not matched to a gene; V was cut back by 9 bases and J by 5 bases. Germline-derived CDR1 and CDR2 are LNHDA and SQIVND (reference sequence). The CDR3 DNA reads TGTGCCAGCCACCCGGGACAGCGGTTTCACGAGCAGTACTTC. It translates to CASHPGQRFHEQYF.